Here is one T cell receptor beta chain with its context. Its antigen is still unknown. The sample originates from a study of cytomegalovirus exposure and HLA in healthy donors. Overall study context: Most genotyped donors, over 70% of 398, had Caucasian-associated genetic ancestry. Study results and caveats: TRBV6-2, TRBV6-3 and other indistinguishable V segments were excluded.

The PCR contained 60 Vbeta and 13 Jbeta primers. Produced via immunoSEQ multiplex PCR; TCRdb's table is partial and in-frame only. Here the sample spans roughly 150,000 clones, nearly 80% being singletons. With V trimmed by 8 bases and J by 0 bases, 9 bases remained unmatched. The CDR3 runs to 16 residues. The sequenced material came from PBMCs. This TCR came from a male donor in good health and CMV-seronegative. The chain couples TRBV23-1 to TRBJ1-4; 7 nucleotides line up with TRBD1. TRBV23-1 falls under the ORF class, with uncertain function. The CDR3 loop is CASGRTGSSTNEKLFF. As DNA, the CDR3 is TGCGCCAGCGGGCGGACAGGTTCTTCAACTAATGAAAAACTGTTTTTT.